A single sample is the source of the 11 T cell receptor beta chains below, sequenced in a study of response to subunit inactivated influenza vaccine. TCRdb analysed the RT-PCR reads with MiXCR anew, one entry per CDR3 protein. The sample yields roughly 520,000 distinct CDR3 sequences, about 25% seen once. This material consisted of CD4+ T cells sorted from PBMCs, taken roughly 5 days after vaccination. The receptors stem from a man in his fifties or sixties who received an inactivated influenza vaccine.

This sequence joins TRBV3-1 and TRBJ2-1; D might be TRBD2 (5 bases). CDR1 and CDR2 (germline): LGHDT, YNNKEL (reference sequence). Between the trimmed V and J ends, which lost 7 bases and 8 bases, there was a span of 18 bases. The CDR3 loop spans 14 amino acids. The CDR3 loop reads CASTDRASRDEQFF. In DNA, the CDR3 is TGTGCCAGCACCGACCGGGCTAGCCGGGATGAGCAGTTCTTC.

The V gene is TRBV3-1, the J gene TRBJ2-7, with 8 bases lining up with TRBD1. The V and J ends lost 2 bases and 0 bases, in that order; junction bases with no gene match: 9. This CDR3 comprises 17 residues. Germline CDR1 is LGHDT and CDR2 is YNNKEL (reference sequence). The CDR3 here is CASSQLPVGTGSYEQYF. The CDR3 bases are TGTGCCAGCAGCCAATTGCCGGTGGGGACAGGCTCCTACGAGCAGTACTTC.

This clonotype was observed a few times. The chain links TRBV25-1 to TRBJ2-2; 7 bases agree with TRBD2. The CDR3 consists of 14 residues. The junction had 4 bases not matched to a gene; V was cut back by 5 bases and J by 4 bases. Germline loops: CDR1 MGHDK, CDR2 SYGVNS. In DNA form, the CDR3 reads TGTGCCAGCAGTATAGGCGGGGGCACCGGGGAGCTGTTTTTT. Translated: CASSIGGGTGELFF.

V is TRBV4-1 and J is TRBJ2-3; tentative D call: TRBD2 (6 bases). V was clipped by 4 bases and J by 2 bases, with 16 bases between them. This CDR3 has 16 residues. Germline lookup yields CDR1 MGHRA and CDR2 YSYEKL. CDR3 amino acids: CASSPVSGYITDTQYF. The CDR3 region has the DNA TGCGCCAGCAGCCCTGTTAGCGGCTATATCACAGATACGCAGTATTTT.

This clonotype was observed a handful of times. The chain employs TRBV7-2 and TRBJ1-6; no definite D call. CDR3 length: 13 amino acids. Germline V gene data show CDR1 as SGHTA and CDR2 as FQGNSA. V lost 8 bases, J lost 7 bases, and 12 bases lay in between. In nucleotides, the CDR3 is TGTGCCAGCCGAAGTGAGGGCAATTCACCCCTCCACTTT. It specifies CASRSEGNSPLHF.

This rearrangement joins TRBV4-1 to TRBJ2-7, with TRBD1 identical over 11 bases. This CDR3 has 15 amino acids. Germline lookup yields CDR1 MGHRA and CDR2 YSYEKL. J lost 4 bases, V lost 4 bases, and 6 bases had no gene match. The CDR3 nucleotides are TGCGCCAGCAGCCTCGGACAGGGGGCGTTGTACGAGCAGTACTTC. Amino acids: CASSLGQGALYEQYF.

This chain joins TRBV2 and TRBJ2-5; tentatively, D is TRBD1 or TRBD2 (5 bases each). The V gene's germline CDR1 is SNHLY and CDR2 FYNNEI. The CDR3 sequence is 17 residues long. Trimming shortened V by 11 bases and J by 7 bases, and 32 bases separated the two germline ends. CDR3 DNA: TGTGCCTGCTGTTTGGGGCCTCACCCCGGGACCCCTGGGACCCAGTACTTC. It is translated as CACCLGPHPGTPGTQYF.

This clonotype was recorded once. This rearrangement joins TRBV7-9 to TRBJ2-3; a weak D match, TRBD2 (6 bases). The CDR3 loop spans 14 amino acids. Deletions cut 5 bases from V and 5 bases from J, with 14 bases between. Looked up from germline, CDR1 is SEHNR and CDR2 is FQNEAQ (reference sequence). CDR3 in amino acids: CASSLSRGGDTQYF. The CDR3 coding sequence is TGTGCCAGCAGCCTAAGCCGGGGAGGAGATACGCAGTATTTT. The entire variable domain, with the rest obtained from reference TRBV7-9 and TRBJ2-3, is as follows: DTGVSQNPRHKITKRGQNVTFRCDPISEHNRLYWYRQTLGQGPEFLTYFQNEAQLEKSRLLSDRFSAERPKGSFSTLEIQRTEQGDSAMYLCASSLSRGGDTQYFGPGTRLTVL.

The rearrangement joins TRBV6-6 to TRBJ1-5; D ambiguous. Trimming stripped 0 bases from V and 9 bases from J, with 9 bases between. This CDR3 is 13 amino acids long. Looked up from germline, CDR1 is MNHNY and CDR2 is SVGAGI (reference sequence). The CDR3 DNA is TGTGCCAGCAGTTACTCTAAAGGTTCGCCCCAGCATTTT. Translated, it gives CASSYSKGSPQHF.

The chain's CDR3 is CASSPLQNTDTQYF. In nucleotides, the CDR3 is TGTGCCAGCAGCCCCCTTCAGAACACAGATACGCAGTATTTT. The chain has TRBV7-3 and TRBJ2-3; D is ambiguous. The germline V gene encodes CDR1 SGHTA and CDR2 FQGTGA. There are 14 residues in the CDR3. V shed 5 bases and J shed 2 bases, with 11 bases lying between them.

The chain employs TRBV6-6 and TRBJ2-7; 8 bases align to TRBD1. The germline V gene encodes CDR1 MNHNY and CDR2 SVGAGI (reference sequence). Trimming cost V 6 bases and J 7 bases; bases outside gene matches: 8. This CDR3 comprises 13 residues. The CDR3 bases are TGTGCCAGCAGCGACCGACAGGGGTGGGAGCAGTACTTC. It is translated as CASSDRQGWEQYF.